Included here is one T cell receptor beta chain sequence, with context. In the source study's methods: Estimation of nucleated cell counts relied on the amplification of reference gene primers. This table comes from immunoSEQ multiplex PCR, and its TCRdb copy is limited to in-frame clones, with some not included. V, J and clone size reflect that table, while D and trimming were determined from the DNA. The sample includes about 300,000 clones, approximately 85% of them seen just once. This CDR3 has 14 amino acids. The V gene lost 2 bases and the J gene lost 4 bases, with 10 bases spanning the gap. Per the germline V gene, CDR1 is SGHVS and CDR2 is FQNEAQ. This sample stems from a study of blood T cell repertoires in COVID-19. About the study: Acute and convalescent COVID-19 specimens originated in the United States, Italy and Spain. PBMCs, B-cell-depleted T cells, or T cells provided the cDNA or gDNA that made up the material.

This rearrangement joins TRBV7-8 to TRBJ2-3; D gene uncertain. The sample comprised peripheral blood. The TCR comes from a man aged 18 to 30 with active or convalescent COVID-19. As DNA, the CDR3 is TGTGCCAGCAGCTTACGCAGATTTCCAGATACGCAGTATTTT. This codes for CASSLRRFPDTQYF.